This entry lists 16 T cell receptor beta chains sequenced from one sample in a study of shared clonotypes between healthy human individuals. Here immunoSEQ multiplex PCR was the method, and the copy in TCRdb shows in-frame clones only, minus some. The top ten clones hold about 33% of a sample with roughly 660,000 clones, about 90% of them seen once. Input material: memory CD8+ T cells from PBMCs. Documented subset: CD45RO+ cells pooled with CCR7-negative TemRA cells. These receptors came from a man aged 18 to 30 in good health. Some clones in this sample may be carry-over from other donors' samples.

The chain carries TRBV6-1 and TRBJ2-1; 8 positions match TRBD2. CDR3 length: 17 residues. V lost 2 bases to trimming and J lost 1 base; unmatched junction nucleotides: 7. Looked up from germline, CDR1 is MNHNS and CDR2 is SASEGT. The CDR3 protein is CASSELASGWSYNEQFF. CDR3 DNA: TGTGCCAGCAGTGAACTGGCTAGCGGGTGGTCCTACAATGAGCAGTTCTTC.

This chain uses TRBV7-8 with TRBJ2-5; D gene ambiguous. From germline, CDR1 is SGHVS and CDR2 FQNEAQ. V lost 2 bases to trimming and J lost 2 bases, with 6 bases between them. CDR3 length: 13 amino acids. The chain's CDR3 is CASSLFRQETQYF. The CDR3, as DNA: TGTGCCAGCAGCTTATTCCGACAAGAGACCCAGTACTTC.

The chain combines TRBV5-1 with TRBJ2-2; no firm D call. Trimming pared 1 base from V and 2 bases from J, leaving 15 bases between. Germline values: CDR1 SGHRS, CDR2 YFSETQ. The CDR3 runs to 17 residues. The CDR3 DNA follows: TGCGCCAGCAGCTTGACGGACCTTAAAATAAACACCGGGGAGCTGTTTTTT. Translating gives CASSLTDLKINTGELFF.

V and J are TRBV19 and TRBJ1-2; no reliable D call. V dropped 3 bases and J dropped 1 base, with 6 bases sitting between them. The CDR3 contains 13 residues. Germline V gene lookup returns CDR1 LNHDA and CDR2 SQIVND (reference sequence). The CDR3 bases are TGTGCCAGTAGTATCGACCGTAACTATGGCTACACCTTC. This gives the protein CASSIDRNYGYTF.

The genes are TRBV11-2 and TRBJ2-5; 8 positions match TRBD2. Germline loops: CDR1 SGHAT, CDR2 FQNNGV. The J segment lost 0 bases and the V segment lost 5 bases, leaving 11 bases of the junction unmatched. This CDR3 contains 17 residues. DNA for the CDR3: TGTGCCAGCAGCACCCGGGGGGGGATCTCGTACCAAGAGACCCAGTACTTC. Translated: CASSTRGGISYQETQYF.

V gene TRBV28 combines with J gene TRBJ1-2; 7 nucleotides line up with TRBD1. Germline V gene sequence: CDR1 MDHEN, CDR2 SYDVKM. This CDR3 region has 13 residues. The V segment lost 6 bases and the J segment 8 bases; nucleotides outside the gene matches: 9. Written as DNA, the CDR3 is TGTGCCAGCAGCTACAGGGGCAGTAGCGGCTACACCTTC. Translating it yields CASSYRGSSGYTF.

The chain couples TRBV28 to TRBJ1-1; D uncertain. V was cut by 5 bases and J by 4 bases, with 14 bases left in between. The CDR3 sequence is 14 residues long. Germline loops: CDR1 MDHEN, CDR2 SYDVKM. DNA for the CDR3: TGTGCCAGCAGTCCCTCGCGGACCTTCACTGAAGCTTTCTTT. As protein: CASSPSRTFTEAFF.

This chain links TRBV13 with TRBJ2-5, with no clear D. The CDR3 runs 13 residues. Looked up from germline, CDR1 is PRHDT and CDR2 is FYEKMQ (reference sequence). Trimming took 5 bases from V and 7 from J, leaving 14 bases between them. In DNA form, the CDR3 reads TGTGCCAGCAGCCCCCGAGGCCTACCGACCCAGTACTTC. The encoded protein is CASSPRGLPTQYF.

The chain joins TRBV27 to TRBJ2-1; possible D gene TRBD2, 7 bases. CDR1 and CDR2 from the germline V gene are MNHEY and SMNVEV (reference sequence). V was clipped by 2 bases and J by 5 bases, with 13 bases between them. The CDR3 has 15 residues. The CDR3 DNA reads TGTGCCAGCAGTTTAGGTTGGGGGGGCAACAATGAGCAGTTCTTC. It codes for CASSLGWGGNNEQFF.

The chain couples TRBV10-3 to TRBJ1-4, with 10 bases fitting TRBD1. V lost 5 bases, J lost 8 bases, and 8 bases stayed unmatched. The CDR3 totals 15 residues. Per germline, CDR1 ENHRY and CDR2 SYGVKD. Here the CDR3 reads CAISRDRGGREKLFF. In DNA, the CDR3 is TGTGCCATCAGTAGGGACAGGGGCGGGAGAGAAAAACTGTTTTTT.

The CDR3 coding sequence is TGTGCCAGCAGTTTATGGGGACAGGGCGATCAGCCCCAGCATTTT. Protein: CASSLWGQGDQPQHF. The genes are TRBV28 and TRBJ1-5; the match to TRBD1 covers 9 bases. The CDR3 spans 15 residues. V lost 0 bases to trimming and J lost 5 bases; unmatched junction nucleotides: 2. The germline V gene encodes CDR1 MDHEN and CDR2 SYDVKM.

The gene calls are TRBV27 and TRBJ2-3, with D perhaps matching TRBD1 or TRBD2 (5 bases each). The CDR3 covers 17 residues. Germline-derived CDR1 and CDR2 are MNHEY and SMNVEV (reference sequence). Trimming cost V 5 bases and J 0 bases, with 18 bases left between them. The CDR3 here is CASSGTRRTSSTDTQYF. The CDR3 coding sequence is TGTGCCAGCAGTGGGACCCGAAGGACCTCTAGCACAGATACGCAGTATTTT.

CDR3 loop: CASSFGRLQETQYF. The CDR3 region has the DNA TGTGCCAGCAGCTTTGGGCGGCTCCAAGAGACCCAGTACTTC. The chain combines TRBV5-8 with TRBJ2-5; D uncertain. V dropped 2 bases and J dropped 1 base, with 9 bases sitting between them. Germline CDR1 reads SGHTS; CDR2 reads YDEGEE. This CDR3 spans 14 amino acids.

The chain uses TRBV27 and TRBJ1-2, with TRBD1 as a possible D gene (5 bases). Germline values: CDR1 MNHEY, CDR2 SMNVEV (reference sequence). The CDR3 loop spans 12 amino acids. V lost 8 bases to trimming and J lost 6 bases, with 13 bases between them. CDR3 region: CASGRGFDGYTF. In DNA form, the CDR3 reads TGTGCCAGCGGGCGGGGGTTCGATGGCTACACCTTC.

This clone was seen once. V gene TRBV12-5 combines with J gene TRBJ1-5, with D perhaps matching TRBD1 (5 bases). The germline V gene has CDR1 LGHNT and CDR2 FRNRAP. Trimming cost V 3 bases and J 4 bases, with 7 bases left between them. This CDR3 spans 13 amino acids. The CDR3 DNA sequence: TGTGCTAGTGGTTTCGGGGCGAATCAGCCCCAGCATTTT. It specifies CASGFGANQPQHF.

Regarding this clone: This sample includes further DNA sequences coding for the same CDR3. The gene calls are TRBV9 and TRBJ2-1; D perhaps matches TRBD2 (6 bases). The V end lost 3 bases, the J end lost 0 bases, and 10 bases lay between the germline ends. The CDR3 loop spans 15 amino acids. Germline CDR1 reads SGDLS; CDR2 reads YYNGEE. The CDR3 nucleotides are TGTGCCAGCAGCGCCTTCGGGAGCTCCTACAATGAGCAGTTCTTC. Residues: CASSAFGSSYNEQFF.